This entry lists 31 T cell receptor beta chains sequenced from one sample in a study of blood T cell repertoires in COVID-19. Profiling relied on immunoSEQ multiplex PCR, and the TCRdb table lists in-frame clones only, not all of them. The table lists a few hundred thousand clones, around 90% of them singletons. The sequenced material came from peripheral blood. These receptors all stem from a woman aged 30 to 39 with COVID-19, enrolled during active disease.

The chain carries TRBV5-4 and TRBJ2-7, with D perhaps TRBD1 (5 bases). CDR1 and CDR2 (germline): SGHNT, YYREEE (reference sequence). The CDR3 spans 15 residues. The V end lost 0 bases, the J end lost 3 bases, and 13 bases lay between the germline ends. CDR3 sequence (DNA): TGTGCCAGCAGCTTGGGAGGCAGGGCCTTCTACGAGCAGTACTTC. It encodes CASSLGGRAFYEQYF.

The J gene is TRBJ1-5, the V gene TRBV28; maybe TRBD1 (6 bases). V lost 10 bases and J lost 3, with 22 bases in between. CDR3 length: 16 amino acids. Germline V gene lookup returns CDR1 MDHEN and CDR2 SYDVKM. The CDR3 DNA sequence: TGTGCCACCGATACTCGGACGGGGGGGCTCAATCAGCCCCAGCATTTT. Its translation is CATDTRTGGLNQPQHF.

The genes are TRBV19 and TRBJ2-2, with a possible D match to TRBD2 (6 bases). Germline assignment: CDR1 LNHDA and CDR2 SQIVND (reference sequence). The CDR3 length is 14 residues. The ends were cut back, 5 bases at V and 4 bases at J, with 11 bases in the middle. CDR3 region: CASSAGRTTGELFF. The CDR3 DNA sequence: TGTGCCAGTAGTGCGGGACGGACCACCGGGGAGCTGTTTTTT.

The J gene is TRBJ2-3, the V gene TRBV12-3 or TRBV12-4, with D uncertain. The CDR3 length is 12 residues. Trimming left V 6 bases short and J 4 bases short, with 8 bases between. CDR3 in DNA: TGTGCCAGCAGGATAGTTTCAGATACGCAGTATTTT. This encodes CASRIVSDTQYF.

This chain connects TRBV5-1 to TRBJ2-2; no reliable D call. V shed 4 bases and J shed 0 bases, with 10 bases lying between them. CDR1 is SGHRS and CDR2 is YFSETQ in the germline V gene. The CDR3 extends over 15 amino acids. CDR3 coding DNA: TGCGCCAGCAGCACCACTCCACCGAACACCGGGGAGCTGTTTTTT. It yields the protein CASSTTPPNTGELFF.

The chain is built from TRBV28 and TRBJ2-3; the match to TRBD1 covers 7 bases. The germline V gene has CDR1 MDHEN and CDR2 SYDVKM. V trimming: 2 bases; J trimming: 3 bases; junction bases outside the gene matches: 11. The length of the CDR3 is 17 residues. CDR3 sequence reads: CASSLMQGVDVTDTQYF. CDR3 DNA: TGTGCCAGCAGTTTAATGCAGGGGGTCGATGTGACAGATACGCAGTATTTT. The whole variable domain, filled in from reference TRBV28 and TRBJ2-3, reads DVKVTQSSRYLVKRTGEKVFLECVQDMDHENMFWYRQDPGLGLRLIYFSYDVKMKEKGDIPEGYSVSREKKERFSLILESASTNQTSMYLCASSLMQGVDVTDTQYFGPGTRLTVL.

The J gene is TRBJ1-5, the V gene TRBV5-8; D call uncertain. Germline V gene lookup returns CDR1 SGHTS and CDR2 YDEGEE. This CDR3 is built from 16 residues. With 1 base removed from V and 9 bases from J, the gap between germline ends came to 20 bases. CDR3 amino acids: CASSLLRAAHEGPQHF. The CDR3, as DNA: TGTGCCAGCAGCTTGCTGAGGGCCGCTCATGAAGGGCCCCAGCATTTT.

The rearrangement links TRBV20-1 to TRBJ1-4; 8 bases match TRBD1. The junction had 6 bases not matched to a gene; V was cut back by 3 bases and J by 3 bases. The germline V gene has CDR1 DFQATT and CDR2 SNEGSKA (reference sequence). The CDR3 spans 15 residues. The CDR3 spells CSASPGGSANEKLFF. The CDR3 DNA reads TGCAGTGCTAGTCCAGGGGGCTCAGCTAATGAAAAACTGTTTTTT.

V usage is TRBV10-3 and J usage is TRBJ1-1, with 9 positions matching TRBD1. The J segment lost 1 base and the V segment lost 5 bases, leaving 2 bases of the junction unmatched. The germline V gene encodes CDR1 ENHRY and CDR2 SYGVKD. There are 14 residues in the CDR3. CDR3 bases: TGTGCCATCAGTACAGGGGGCGGGAACACTGAAGCTTTCTTT. Protein product: CAISTGGGNTEAFF.

The J gene is TRBJ2-5, the V gene TRBV7-2, with 8 bases aligning to TRBD2. The V gene end was trimmed by 6 bases and the J gene end by 3 bases; junction bases not matched to a gene: 3. This CDR3 spans 13 amino acids. In germline, CDR1 is SGHTA, CDR2 FQGNSA. The CDR3 loop reads CASRRGAEETQYF. As DNA, the CDR3 is TGTGCCAGCAGGCGGGGGGCGGAAGAGACCCAGTACTTC.

This chain links TRBV6-5 with TRBJ1-4; D not certain. V was trimmed by 5 bases and J by 8 bases, leaving 9 bases between them. The CDR3 extends over 12 amino acids. Germline V gene lookup returns CDR1 MNHEY and CDR2 SVGAGI. The CDR3 reads CASSPRGEKLFF. CDR3 sequence (DNA): TGTGCCAGCAGTCCTCGGGGAGAAAAACTGTTTTTT.

J is TRBJ1-1 and V is TRBV3-1 (or the pseudogene TRBV3-2); TRBD1 might be the D (5 bases). The length of the CDR3 is 18 residues. The V and J ends lost 3 bases and 2 bases respectively, with 22 bases between them. CDR1 and CDR2 (germline): LGHDT, YNNKEL (reference sequence). The CDR3 DNA reads TGTGCCAGCAGCCAGTTCTTTTCTTTTGGCAGGGAAAACACTGAAGCTTTCTTT. Amino acid sequence: CASSQFFSFGRENTEAFF.

J is TRBJ2-7 and V is TRBV2; 9 nucleotides agree with TRBD1. Germline CDR1 is SNHLY and CDR2 is FYNNEI. J lost 2 bases, V lost 10 bases, and 9 bases had no gene match. CDR3 size: 14 residues. CDR3 coding DNA: TGTGCCACTGAACACCGGGACAGGGCCTACGAGCAGTACTTC. Translated, it gives CATEHRDRAYEQYF. Full variable domain (outside the CDR3, taken from reference TRBV2 and TRBJ2-7): EPEVTQTPSHQVTQMGQEVILRCVPISNHLYFYWYRQILGQKVEFLVSFYNNEISEKSEIFDDQFSVERPDGSNFTLKIRSTKLEDSAMYFCATEHRDRAYEQYFGPGTRLTVT.

The rearrangement joins TRBV29-1 to TRBJ1-3; D gene ambiguous. This CDR3 region has 13 residues. CDR1 is SQVTM, CDR2 ANQGSEA, per germline. V was shortened by 1 base and J by 3 bases, with 7 bases between the two germline ends. Here the CDR3 DNA reads TGCAGCGTTGAAGGGGCCTTTGGAAACACCATATATTTT. It translates to CSVEGAFGNTIYF.

The V and J genes are TRBV19 and TRBJ1-5; D may be TRBD1 (6 bases). V was pared by 6 bases and J by 1 base, with 16 bases between. Germline V lookup: CDR1 LNHDA, CDR2 SQIVND (reference sequence). This CDR3 spans 16 amino acids. The CDR3 bases are TGTGCCAGTAGCCCCTTCGCCACAGGGAGCAATCAGCCCCAGCATTTT. This encodes CASSPFATGSNQPQHF.

The chain couples TRBV12-5 to TRBJ2-1, with 11 bases identical to TRBD2. CDR1 LGHNT and CDR2 FRNRAP come from the germline V gene. V lost 5 bases and J lost 7; bases outside the gene matches: 10. CDR3 size: 16 residues. CDR3 residues: CASGLPRASGRNEQFF. As DNA, the CDR3 is TGTGCTAGTGGTCTCCCCCGGGCTAGCGGGAGGAATGAGCAGTTCTTC.

This clone was observed a single time. The CDR3, as DNA: TGTGCCAGCAGCTCTACTAGCAGCAATGAGCAGTTCTTC. Translated, it gives CASSSTSSNEQFF. V and J are TRBV5-6 and TRBJ2-1; D is possibly TRBD2 (6 bases). Trimming stripped 3 bases from V and 6 bases from J, with 10 bases between. This CDR3 contains 13 residues. Germline CDR1 SGHDT, CDR2 YYEEEE.

The chain links TRBV6-5 to TRBJ1-2, with D unresolved. V was cut by 5 bases and J by 2 bases, with 9 bases left in between. The CDR3 is 13 residues long. Germline CDR1 and CDR2: MNHEY and SVGAGI. CDR3 sequence reads: CASSPAGNYGYTF. The CDR3 region has the DNA TGTGCCAGCAGTCCCGCCGGGAACTATGGCTACACCTTC.

The chain employs TRBV5-1 and TRBJ2-2, with a tentative D call TRBD2 (5 bases). Germline assignment: CDR1 SGHRS and CDR2 YFSETQ. The CDR3 has 16 amino acids. Trimming removed 1 base at V and 0 bases at J, with 10 bases between. DNA of the CDR3: TGCGCCAGCAGCTTGTCGGGGAATACGAACACCGGGGAGCTGTTTTTT. This gives the protein CASSLSGNTNTGELFF.

V gene TRBV6-5 combines with J gene TRBJ1-2; D may be TRBD1 (5 bases). The V and J ends lost 1 base and 8 bases respectively, with 20 bases between them. This CDR3 is built from 16 residues. Germline assignment: CDR1 MNHEY and CDR2 SVGAGI. The chain's CDR3 is CASSYFPLVGAHGYTF. CDR3 DNA: TGTGCCAGCAGTTACTTCCCCTTGGTAGGGGCGCACGGCTACACCTTC.

The V gene is TRBV6-5, the J gene TRBJ2-2, with D possibly matching TRBD2 (5 bases). The CDR3 covers 15 residues. The V gene's germline CDR1 is MNHEY and CDR2 SVGAGI. The V gene lost 2 bases and the J gene lost 7 bases, with 14 bases spanning the gap. CDR3 sequence reads: CASSYSTPRDGELFF. CDR3 nucleotide sequence: TGTGCCAGCAGTTACAGTACTCCTCGGGACGGGGAGCTGTTTTTT.

The chain is built from TRBV2 and TRBJ2-7, with a possible D match to TRBD1 (5 bases). Trimming removed 5 bases at V and 6 bases at J, with 17 bases between. Germline V gives CDR1 SNHLY, CDR2 FYNNEI. The CDR3 consists of 14 residues. The CDR3 reads CASSLTRAGFEQYF. CDR3 nucleotides: TGTGCCAGCAGTCTGACCAGGGCCGGATTCGAGCAGTACTTC.

V usage is TRBV11-2 and J usage is TRBJ2-7; tentatively, D is TRBD1 (6 bases). Deletions cut 2 bases from V and 4 bases from J, with 12 bases between. CDR1 and CDR2 (germline): SGHAT, FQNNGV. This CDR3 has 14 residues. CDR3 nucleotide sequence: TGTGCCAGCAGCTTAACGGGGCAGGGGTACGAGCAGTACGTC. It codes for CASSLTGQGYEQYV.

The gene calls are TRBV7-2 and TRBJ2-1, with D unclear. The CDR3 runs 15 residues. CDR1 SGHTA and CDR2 FQGNSA come from the germline V gene. The V and J ends lost 2 bases and 5 bases respectively, with 13 bases between them. CDR3 residues: CASSLNSAEHNEQFF. DNA for the CDR3: TGTGCCAGCAGCTTAAATTCGGCGGAGCACAATGAGCAGTTCTTC. Filled out from reference TRBV7-2 and TRBJ2-1, the complete variable domain reads GAGVSQSPSNKVTEKGKDVELRCDPISGHTALYWYRQSLGQGLEFLIYFQGNSAPDKSGLPSDRFSAERTGGSVSTLTIQRTQQEDSAVYLCASSLNSAEHNEQFFGPGTRLTVL.

The gene calls are TRBV19 and TRBJ1-3, with unresolved D. The ends were cut back, 5 bases at V and 0 bases at J, with 14 bases in the middle. CDR1 and CDR2 (germline): LNHDA, SQIVND (reference sequence). CDR3 length: 16 residues. The CDR3 coding sequence is TGTGCCAGTAGTCTGAGCGCCTTTTACTCTGGAAACACCATATATTTT. This gives the protein CASSLSAFYSGNTIYF.

This clone turned up a few times. V gene TRBV28 combines with J gene TRBJ2-2; D uncertain. CDR3 length: 15 residues. CDR1 is MDHEN and CDR2 is SYDVKM in the germline V gene. Deletions cut 6 bases from V and 2 bases from J, with 13 bases between. The CDR3 DNA is TGTGCCAGCAGGGGTGCGGTCGGTAACACCGGGGAGCTGTTTTTT. It specifies CASRGAVGNTGELFF.

The chain uses TRBV18 and TRBJ1-1; 9 bases are shared with TRBD1. The CDR3 spans 12 residues. Germline loops: CDR1 KGHSH, CDR2 LQKENI. With V trimmed by 4 bases and J by 8 bases, 2 bases remained unmatched. The CDR3 coding sequence is TGTGCCAGCTCACTCGGGACAGGGGAAGCTTTCTTT. Amino acid sequence: CASSLGTGEAFF. The whole variable domain, remainder taken from reference TRBV18 and TRBJ1-1, is NAGVMQNPRHLVRRRGQEARLRCSPMKGHSHVYWYRQLPEEGLKFMVYLQKENIIDESGMPKERFSAEFPKEGPSILRIQQVVRGDSAAYFCASSLGTGEAFFGQGTRLTVV.

This clone showed up just once. The CDR3 DNA reads TGCGCCAGCAGCCAAGATTGGCGGGTTCAGCCCCAGCATTTT. It translates to CASSQDWRVQPQHF. J is TRBJ1-5 and V is TRBV4-3; D not resolved. Per germline, CDR1 LGHNA and CDR2 YSLEER. The CDR3 spans 14 residues. V lost 0 bases to trimming and J lost 6 bases, with 9 bases between them.

The J gene is TRBJ1-3, the V gene TRBV6-5; D gene ambiguous. V gave up 7 bases and J gave up 3 bases, with 10 bases separating them. The CDR3 runs to 13 residues. Per the germline V gene, CDR1 is MNHEY and CDR2 is SVGAGI. This CDR3 reads CASTSTFGNTIYF. CDR3 DNA sequence: TGTGCCAGCACTAGCACTTTTGGAAACACCATATATTTT.

This chain links TRBV2 with TRBJ1-2; no reliable D call. Germline V gene data show CDR1 as SNHLY and CDR2 as FYNNEI. V was clipped by 1 base and J by 6 bases, with 18 bases between them. This CDR3 has 16 amino acids. CDR3 residues: CASSEEVGGLKNGYTF. The CDR3 bases are TGTGCCAGCAGTGAAGAGGTGGGAGGATTGAAGAATGGCTACACCTTC.

This clone was counted between two and nine times. This chain uses TRBV6-4 with TRBJ2-1, with 7 bases fitting TRBD2. This CDR3 has 14 amino acids. With V trimmed by 2 bases and J by 9 bases, 7 bases remained unmatched. Germline V lookup: CDR1 MRHNA, CDR2 SNTAGT. CDR3 protein: CASSDAGEMGEQFF. CDR3 DNA: TGTGCCAGCAGTGACGCGGGGGAGATGGGTGAGCAGTTCTTC.